Following are 30 T cell receptor beta chains from one sample sequenced in a study of blood T cell repertoires in COVID-19. Produced via immunoSEQ multiplex PCR; TCRdb's table is partial and in-frame only. The sample has around 300,000 clones, approximately 91% seen once. The sequencing sample was made of PBMCs or T cells enriched from blood (not recorded which). The source of these receptors is a woman in her thirties or forties who had recovered from COVID-19.

This chain joins TRBV5-1 and TRBJ1-3; no firm D call. The ends were cut back, 1 base at V and 0 bases at J, with 8 bases in the middle. In germline, CDR1 is SGHRS, CDR2 YFSETQ. The CDR3 totals 15 residues. The CDR3, as DNA: TGCGCCAGCAGCTTGTTCCAGAACTCTGGAAACACCATATATTTT. Protein product: CASSLFQNSGNTIYF.

This sequence joins TRBV5-1 and TRBJ2-1, with TRBD2 as a possible D gene (6 bases). Germline V gives CDR1 SGHRS, CDR2 YFSETQ. V lost 0 bases and J lost 10, with 8 bases in between. The CDR3 is 12 residues long. Here the CDR3 reads CASSLEGGEQFF. CDR3 bases: TGCGCCAGCAGCTTGGAAGGAGGGGAGCAGTTCTTC.

Here the CDR3 reads CASSLAGGPETQYF. CDR3 in DNA: TGTGCCAGCAGCTTGGCGGGGGGGCCTGAGACCCAGTACTTC. The rearrangement links TRBV5-4 to TRBJ2-5, with TRBD2 identical over 8 bases. Germline assignment: CDR1 SGHNT and CDR2 YYREEE (reference sequence). The CDR3 runs to 14 residues. Losses at the gene ends were 0 bases for V and 5 bases for J; bases not matched to a gene: 3.

The rearrangement links TRBV7-2 to TRBJ1-6; 8 bases agree with TRBD1. The CDR3 has 16 residues. Trimming removed 5 bases from V and 8 bases from J; junction bases left unmatched: 11. Per germline, CDR1 SGHTA and CDR2 FQGNSA. The CDR3 here is CASSTEDRDWHSPLHF. The CDR3 bases are TGTGCCAGCAGCACAGAGGACAGGGACTGGCATTCACCCCTCCACTTT. Looking up the rest from reference TRBV7-2 and TRBJ1-6 gives the full variable domain: GAGVSQSPSNKVTEKGKDVELRCDPISGHTALYWYRQSLGQGLEFLIYFQGNSAPDKSGLPSDRFSAERTGGSVSTLTIQRTQQEDSAVYLCASSTEDRDWHSPLHFGNGTRLTVT.

This sequence joins TRBV19 and TRBJ1-5, with D possibly TRBD1 on 6 matching bases. The germline V and J ends were trimmed by 6 bases and 5 bases, with 14 bases remaining between them. The CDR3 has 14 residues. Germline assignment: CDR1 LNHDA and CDR2 SQIVND (reference sequence). The CDR3 DNA reads TGTGCCAGTAGCCCTGGACAGAGTTATCAGCCCCAGCATTTT. Translation gives CASSPGQSYQPQHF.

The chain couples TRBV11-1 to TRBJ1-1; D not certain. Looked up from germline, CDR1 is SGHAT and CDR2 is FQDESV (reference sequence). Trimming left V 3 bases short and J 0 bases short, with 5 bases between. The CDR3 loop spans 13 amino acids. For the CDR3, the DNA is TGTGCCAGCAGCTTCCAGGTGAACACTGAAGCTTTCTTT. This codes for CASSFQVNTEAFF.

The chain uses TRBV6-1 and TRBJ1-1, with TRBD1 matching 11 bases. From germline, CDR1 is MNHNS and CDR2 SASEGT. The CDR3 extends over 15 amino acids. J gave up 4 bases and V 3 bases, and 4 bases lay outside the gene matches. This CDR3 is CASSDVGTGGTEAFF. Here the CDR3 DNA reads TGTGCCAGCAGTGACGTAGGGACAGGGGGCACTGAAGCTTTCTTT.

The CDR3 protein is CASSGSGGHTDTQYF. The CDR3 DNA is TGTGCCAGCAGCGGTAGCGGAGGCCACACAGATACGCAGTATTTT. This chain joins TRBV9 and TRBJ2-3; a weak D match, TRBD2 (6 bases). V was cut by 3 bases and J by 2 bases, with 13 bases left in between. Germline V CDR1 and CDR2: SGDLS, YYNGEE. This CDR3 region has 15 residues. The whole variable domain, filled in from reference TRBV9 and TRBJ2-3, reads DSGVTQTPKHLITATGQRVTLRCSPRSGDLSVYWYQQSLDQGLQFLIQYYNGEERAKGNILERFSAQQFPDLHSELNLSSLELGDSALYFCASSGSGGHTDTQYFGPGTRLTVL.

This chain connects TRBV6-5 to TRBJ1-3; D unresolved. Trimming removed 0 bases from V and 0 bases from J, with 9 bases in between. Germline lookup yields CDR1 MNHEY and CDR2 SVGAGI. The CDR3 totals 16 residues. CDR3 DNA: TGTGCCAGCAGTTACTCGAAGCAAAGCTCTGGAAACACCATATATTTT. Its translation is CASSYSKQSSGNTIYF.

This chain links TRBV19 with TRBJ2-6, with D tentatively TRBD2 (5 bases). In germline, CDR1 is LNHDA, CDR2 SQIVND (reference sequence). Deletions cut 6 bases from V and 4 bases from J, with 10 bases between. The CDR3 sequence is 14 residues long. This chain's CDR3 is CASSPGEGANVLTF. CDR3 in DNA: TGTGCCAGTAGCCCCGGGGAGGGGGCCAACGTCCTGACTTTC. Together with reference TRBV19 and TRBJ2-6, the CDR3 gives the full variable domain: DGGITQSPKYLFRKEGQNVTLSCEQNLNHDAMYWYRQDPGQGLRLIYYSQIVNDFQKGDIAEGYSVSREKKESFPLTVTSAQKNPTAFYLCASSPGEGANVLTFGAGSRLTVL.

The chain employs TRBV5-8 and TRBJ2-1; tentatively, D is TRBD2 (5 bases). The CDR3 spans 16 residues. V gave up 4 bases and J gave up 3 bases, with 17 bases separating them. Germline V lookup: CDR1 SGHTS, CDR2 YDEGEE. The CDR3 sequence is CASSNNGLANYNEQFF. Written as DNA, the CDR3 is TGTGCCAGCAGCAACAACGGGCTAGCTAACTACAATGAGCAGTTCTTC.

The rearrangement links TRBV19 to TRBJ2-2; D is ambiguous. This CDR3 is 13 amino acids long. Germline V CDR1 and CDR2: LNHDA, SQIVND (reference sequence). The germline V and J ends were trimmed by 5 bases and 6 bases, with 10 bases remaining between them. The CDR3 DNA sequence: TGTGCCAGTAGTTCCGAACTGCCCGGGGAGCTGTTTTTT. It specifies CASSSELPGELFF.

A few counts support this clone. This sequence joins TRBV10-1 and TRBJ1-5, with 10 bases that match TRBD1. Trimming cost V 8 bases and J 6 bases; bases outside gene matches: 7. The V gene's germline CDR1 is WNHNN and CDR2 SYGVQD (reference sequence). This CDR3 comprises 14 residues. The CDR3 here is CASARDRGTQPQHF. In DNA, the CDR3 is TGCGCCAGCGCCCGGGACAGGGGAACTCAGCCCCAGCATTTT.

This chain uses TRBV11-2 with TRBJ2-4; TRBD2 aligns across 10 bases. Germline CDR1 SGHAT, CDR2 FQNNGV. The CDR3 covers 19 residues. J lost 0 bases, V lost 2 bases, and 10 bases had no gene match. The CDR3 DNA reads as TGTGCCAGCAGCTTATTGGGGCTAGCGGGGGCCGTAGCCAAAAACATTCAGTACTTC. It encodes CASSLLGLAGAVAKNIQYF.

This chain uses TRBV7-2 with TRBJ2-1; D gene unclear. CDR3 length: 15 residues. Per the germline V gene, CDR1 is SGHTA and CDR2 is FQGNSA. The V gene lost 7 bases and the J gene lost 5 bases, with 18 bases spanning the gap. CDR3 in amino acids: CASTLGRWANNEQFF. CDR3 sequence (DNA): TGTGCCAGCACCTTGGGCAGGTGGGCCAACAATGAGCAGTTCTTC.

This chain joins TRBV4-2 and TRBJ1-1; 9 nucleotides agree with TRBD1. The CDR3 has 17 amino acids. V lost 0 bases and J lost 1; bases outside the gene matches: 6. Germline CDR1 reads LGHNA; CDR2 reads YNFKEQ. This CDR3 reads CASSQEPGQGSNTEAFF. In nucleotides, the CDR3 is TGTGCCAGCAGCCAAGAACCGGGACAGGGATCGAACACTGAAGCTTTCTTT.

This clone is a singleton in its sample. CDR3 nucleotide sequence: TGTGCCAGCTCATTCAGCGGGGTCCAGAATCAGCCCCAGCATTTT. Translated, it gives CASSFSGVQNQPQHF. This chain uses TRBV18 with TRBJ1-5, with D uncertain. The length of the CDR3 is 15 residues. Germline V gives CDR1 KGHSH, CDR2 LQKENI. The V gene lost 5 bases and the J gene lost 4 bases, with 15 bases spanning the gap.

This clone appeared a single time. V gene TRBV5-1 combines with J gene TRBJ2-5; TRBD2 matches 9 bases. The CDR3 covers 16 residues. Germline-derived CDR1 and CDR2 are SGHRS and YFSETQ. Trimming cost V 3 bases and J 1 base; bases outside gene matches: 7. CDR3 sequence: CASSSSSGITQETQYF. In DNA form, the CDR3 reads TGCGCCAGCAGCTCGTCTAGCGGGATCACCCAAGAGACCCAGTACTTC.

This clone was detected once. The chain joins TRBV5-1 to TRBJ2-5; 7 positions match TRBD1. Looked up from germline, CDR1 is SGHRS and CDR2 is YFSETQ. This CDR3 has 14 residues. V was pared by 4 bases and J by 5 bases, with 8 bases of the junction left unmatched. CDR3 in DNA: TGCGCCAGCAGCCAAGGACAGGCCGAGGAGACCCAGTACTTC. It encodes CASSQGQAEETQYF.

The chain joins TRBV18 to TRBJ1-5; 7 bases match TRBD1. The CDR3 covers 20 residues. Germline-derived CDR1 and CDR2 are KGHSH and LQKENI. With 4 bases clipped from V and 0 bases from J, the junction kept 18 bases outside the gene matches. CDR3 protein: CASSLTLTGPRGFSNQPQHF. The CDR3 nucleotides read TGTGCCAGCTCACTAACGCTGACAGGGCCTAGAGGGTTTAGCAATCAGCCCCAGCATTTT.

This clone was detected only once. V is TRBV6-5 and J is TRBJ1-1; possible D gene TRBD1, 6 bases. The CDR3 is 14 amino acids. The V end was cut by 2 bases, the J end by 4 bases, with 11 bases between. CDR1 is MNHEY and CDR2 is SVGAGI in the germline V gene. CDR3 nucleotides: TGTGCCAGCAGTTACCCAGGGGAAAGCACTGAAGCTTTCTTT. This codes for CASSYPGESTEAFF.

This clone was observed a few times. This chain connects TRBV13 to TRBJ1-2; D perhaps matches TRBD1 (6 bases). Germline V lookup: CDR1 PRHDT, CDR2 FYEKMQ (reference sequence). The V and J ends lost 8 bases and 7 bases respectively, with 17 bases between them. This CDR3 is built from 13 residues. The CDR3 DNA reads as TGTGCCAGCGAATTTCAGGGGTTGGGTGGCTACACCTTC. Its translation: CASEFQGLGGYTF.

The CDR3 DNA reads as TGCAGTGCTAGTGGGGGCTACACAGATACGCAGTATTTT. Its translation: CSASGGYTDTQYF. The chain links TRBV20-1 to TRBJ2-3; tentatively, D is TRBD1 (6 bases). The CDR3 loop spans 13 amino acids. Germline-derived CDR1 and CDR2 are DFQATT and SNEGSKA (reference sequence). V shed 3 bases and J shed 2 bases, with 9 bases lying between them.

V usage is TRBV6-5 and J usage is TRBJ1-2, with 7 bases lining up with TRBD1. The germline CDR1 and CDR2 sequences are MNHEY and SVGAGI. The CDR3 consists of 13 residues. V lost 2 bases, J lost 7 bases, and 4 bases stayed unmatched. As DNA, the CDR3 is TGTGCCAGCAGTTACCCCGGGACAGTTGGCTACACCTTC. Its protein product is CASSYPGTVGYTF.

The gene calls are TRBV5-6 and TRBJ1-2; TRBD1 matches at 8 bases. The CDR3 extends over 14 amino acids. V was pared by 2 bases and J by 7 bases, with 7 bases of the junction left unmatched. The V gene's germline CDR1 is SGHDT and CDR2 YYEEEE. The CDR3 DNA reads as TGTGCCAGCAGCTTCTTGGACAGGGCCGGTGGCTACACCTTC. Translation gives CASSFLDRAGGYTF.

The chain has TRBV29-1 and TRBJ2-1, with a tentative D call TRBD1 (7 bases). Trimming left V 6 bases short and J 6 bases short, with 18 bases between. In germline, CDR1 is SQVTM, CDR2 ANQGSEA. The CDR3 length is 14 residues. This CDR3 is CSVAGGGKSNEQFF. DNA for the CDR3: TGCAGCGTCGCCGGAGGGGGCAAGAGCAATGAGCAGTTCTTC.

This clone is a singleton in its sample. The chain is built from TRBV27 and TRBJ2-1; 7 bases align to TRBD1. The CDR3 totals 17 residues. J lost 0 bases, V lost 5 bases, and 10 bases had no gene match. In germline, CDR1 is MNHEY, CDR2 SMNVEV (reference sequence). CDR3 in amino acids: CASSETTGTASYNEQFF. The CDR3 DNA follows: TGTGCCAGCAGTGAGACAACCGGGACAGCCTCCTACAATGAGCAGTTCTTC.

The rearrangement links TRBV5-1 to TRBJ2-5, with 10 bases that match TRBD2. The CDR3 runs to 16 residues. V trimming: 4 bases; J trimming: 5 bases; junction bases outside the gene matches: 11. The V gene's germline CDR1 is SGHRS and CDR2 YFSETQ. The CDR3 nucleotides read TGCGCCAGCAGCCCGCCTGAAGCGGGGGGGCCCGAGACCCAGTACTTC. Residues: CASSPPEAGGPETQYF.

The chain combines TRBV5-5 with TRBJ2-5; the D is unclear. Trimming shortened V by 0 bases and J by 0 bases, and 6 bases separated the two germline ends. This CDR3 contains 14 residues. The V gene's germline CDR1 is SGHKS and CDR2 YYEKEE (reference sequence). This CDR3 is CASSLGVNQETQYF. As DNA, the CDR3 is TGTGCCAGCAGCTTGGGAGTTAACCAAGAGACCCAGTACTTC.

The rearrangement uses TRBV19 and TRBJ1-3, with TRBD1 matching 9 bases. Per the germline V gene, CDR1 is LNHDA and CDR2 is SQIVND (reference sequence). This CDR3 contains 16 residues. The V segment lost 4 bases and the J segment 2 bases; nucleotides outside the gene matches: 6. CDR3 nucleotide sequence: TGTGCCAGTAGTACGGGACAGGGACTCCCTGGAAACACCATATATTTT. Its protein is CASSTGQGLPGNTIYF.